This T cell receptor beta chain emerged from a study of cytomegalovirus exposure and HLA in healthy donors. The V and J ends lost 2 bases and 3 bases respectively, with 11 bases between them. The CDR3 is 14 residues long. Germline V gives CDR1 SGHRS, CDR2 YFSETQ. PCR was performed using 60 Vbeta and 13 Jbeta primers. Method: immunoSEQ multiplex PCR; TCRdb's copy keeps in-frame clones and lacks some. The profile shows roughly 150,000 clones, 75% to 90% of them singletons. Material: PBMCs. The TCR comes from a male donor in good health and CMV-seronegative. The V and J genes are TRBV5-1 and TRBJ1-2; D unclear. The CDR3 protein is CASSLTAPDYGYTF. The CDR3 nucleotides are TGCGCCAGCAGCTTAACAGCCCCAGACTATGGCTACACCTTC. The whole variable domain, filled in from reference TRBV5-1 and TRBJ1-2, reads KAGVTQTPRYLIKTRGQQVTLSCSPISGHRSVSWYQQTPGQGLQFLFEYFSETQRNKGNFPGRFSGRQFSNSRSEMNVSTLELGDSALYLCASSLTAPDYGYTFGSGTRLTVV.